This T cell receptor beta chain was found in a study of early T cells in non-severe SARS-CoV-2 infection. Tagging with unique molecular identifiers was applied to individual cDNA molecules. TCRdb re-derived calls from the 5' RACE reads in MiXCR, one entry per CDR3 protein. This table has 85,000 to 90,000 distinct CDR3 sequences, 14% to 15% appearing once. The CDR3 has 13 amino acids. In germline, CDR1 is MNHNY, CDR2 SVGAGI (reference sequence). V usage is TRBV6-6 and J usage is TRBJ2-7; D is perhaps TRBD1 or TRBD2 (6 bases each). Material: whole blood. The source is an adult who was a healthcare worker with PCR-confirmed SARS-CoV-2 infection or an uninfected control (not recorded which). CDR3 nucleotide sequence: TGTGCCAACAGTTACTCGGAGGGGGGTGAGCAGTACGTC. Protein sequence: CANSYSEGGEQYV.